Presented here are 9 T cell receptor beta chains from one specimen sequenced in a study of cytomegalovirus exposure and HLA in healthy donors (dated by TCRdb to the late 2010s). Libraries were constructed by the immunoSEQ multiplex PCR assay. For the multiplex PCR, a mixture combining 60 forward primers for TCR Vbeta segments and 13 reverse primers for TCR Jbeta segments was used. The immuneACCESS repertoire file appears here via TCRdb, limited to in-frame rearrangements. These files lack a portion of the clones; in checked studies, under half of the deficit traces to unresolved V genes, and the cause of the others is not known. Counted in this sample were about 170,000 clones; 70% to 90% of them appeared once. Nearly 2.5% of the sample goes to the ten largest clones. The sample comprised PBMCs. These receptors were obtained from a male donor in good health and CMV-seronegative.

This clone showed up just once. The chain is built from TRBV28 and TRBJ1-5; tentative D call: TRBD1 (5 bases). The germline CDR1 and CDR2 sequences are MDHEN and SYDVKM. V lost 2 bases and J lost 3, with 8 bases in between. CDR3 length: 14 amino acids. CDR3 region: CASSLRGSNQPQHF. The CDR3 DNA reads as TGTGCCAGCAGTTTACGGGGGTCCAATCAGCCCCAGCATTTT. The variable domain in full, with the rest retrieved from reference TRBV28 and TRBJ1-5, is DVKVTQSSRYLVKRTGEKVFLECVQDMDHENMFWYRQDPGLGLRLIYFSYDVKMKEKGDIPEGYSVSREKKERFSLILESASTNQTSMYLCASSLRGSNQPQHFGDGTRLSIL.

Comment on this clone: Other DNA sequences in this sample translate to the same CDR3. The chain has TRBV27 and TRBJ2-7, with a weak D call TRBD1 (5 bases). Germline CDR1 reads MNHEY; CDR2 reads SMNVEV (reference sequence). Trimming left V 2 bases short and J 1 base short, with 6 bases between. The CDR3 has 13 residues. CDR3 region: CASSLTGSYEQYF. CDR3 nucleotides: TGTGCCAGCAGTTTAACAGGATCCTACGAGCAGTACTTC.

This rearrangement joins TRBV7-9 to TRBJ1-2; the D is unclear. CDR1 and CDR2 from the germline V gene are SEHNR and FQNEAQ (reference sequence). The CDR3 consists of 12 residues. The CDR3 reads CASAGSNYGYTF. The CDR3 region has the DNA TGTGCTTCGGCAGGCTCGAACTATGGCTACACCTTC. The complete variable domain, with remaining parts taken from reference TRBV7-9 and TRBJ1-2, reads DTGVSQNPRHKITKRGQNVTFRCDPISEHNRLYWYRQTLGQGPEFLTYFQNEAQLEKSRLLSDRFSAERPKGSFSTLEIQRTEQGDSAMYLCASAGSNYGYTFGSGTRLTVV.

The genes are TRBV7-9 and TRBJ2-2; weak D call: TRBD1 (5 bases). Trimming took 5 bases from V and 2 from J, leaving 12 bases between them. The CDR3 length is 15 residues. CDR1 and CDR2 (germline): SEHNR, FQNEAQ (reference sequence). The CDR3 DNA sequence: TGTGCCAGCAGCCCTATAGACAGTAACACCGGGGAGCTGTTTTTT. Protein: CASSPIDSNTGELFF.

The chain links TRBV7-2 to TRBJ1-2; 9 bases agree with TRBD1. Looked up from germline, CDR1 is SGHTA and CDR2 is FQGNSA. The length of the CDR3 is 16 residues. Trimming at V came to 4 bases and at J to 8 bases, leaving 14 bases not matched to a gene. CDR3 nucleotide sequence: TGTGCCAGCAGCTCGTACCCGGGACAGGGCGCTCGAGGCTACACCTTC. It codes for CASSSYPGQGARGYTF. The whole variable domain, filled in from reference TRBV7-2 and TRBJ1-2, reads GAGVSQSPSNKVTEKGKDVELRCDPISGHTALYWYRQSLGQGLEFLIYFQGNSAPDKSGLPSDRFSAERTGGSVSTLTIQRTQQEDSAVYLCASSSYPGQGARGYTFGSGTRLTVV.

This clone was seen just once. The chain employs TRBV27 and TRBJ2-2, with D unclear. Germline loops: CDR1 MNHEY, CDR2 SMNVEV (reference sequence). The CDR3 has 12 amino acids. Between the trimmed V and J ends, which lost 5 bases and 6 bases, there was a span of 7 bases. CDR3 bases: TGTGCCAGCAGTCCCTTAGCCGGGGAGCTGTTTTTT. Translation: CASSPLAGELFF.

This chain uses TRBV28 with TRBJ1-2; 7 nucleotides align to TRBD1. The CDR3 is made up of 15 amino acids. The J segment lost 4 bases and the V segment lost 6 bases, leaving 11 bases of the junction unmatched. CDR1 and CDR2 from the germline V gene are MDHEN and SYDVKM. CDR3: CASSGNRGGIYGYTF. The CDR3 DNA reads TGTGCCAGCAGCGGGAACAGGGGTGGTATCTATGGCTACACCTTC.

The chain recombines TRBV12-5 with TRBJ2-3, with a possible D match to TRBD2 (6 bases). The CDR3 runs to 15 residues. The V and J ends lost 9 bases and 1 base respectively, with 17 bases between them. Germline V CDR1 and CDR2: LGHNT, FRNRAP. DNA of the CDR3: TGTGCTAGCCGTCCGTTCGAGCGGGGCACAGATACGCAGTATTTT. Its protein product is CASRPFERGTDTQYF.

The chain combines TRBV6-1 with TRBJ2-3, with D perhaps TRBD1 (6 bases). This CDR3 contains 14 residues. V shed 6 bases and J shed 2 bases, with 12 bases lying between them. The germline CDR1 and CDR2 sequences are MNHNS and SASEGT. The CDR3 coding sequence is TGTGCCAGCAGCCCCGCAGGGGACACAGATACGCAGTATTTT. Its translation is CASSPAGDTDTQYF.